One sample yielded the 4 T cell receptor beta chains listed below, sequenced in a study of beta chain features in type 1 diabetes. The investigators reverse transcribed all of the isolated RNA, so they sequenced expressed TCRB transcripts. The protocol was immunoSEQ multiplex PCR, while the TCRdb copy is restricted to in-frame clones and leaves out a portion. The sample lists over 700,000 clones, roughly 15% seen once, with 0.023% in the top ten. Specimen: naive CD4+ T cells from blood. The receptors stem from a woman between 18 and 30 years old in good health.

This clone was found a few times. The chain employs TRBV27 and TRBJ2-7; TRBD1 aligns across 10 bases. CDR3 length equals 15 residues. The V gene end was trimmed by 2 bases and the J gene end by 5 bases; junction bases not matched to a gene: 6. Germline V lookup: CDR1 MNHEY, CDR2 SMNVEV (reference sequence). CDR3: CASSLGTGVLHEQYF. The CDR3 DNA is TGTGCCAGCAGTTTAGGGACAGGGGTTTTACACGAGCAGTACTTC.

Comments on this clone: Other DNA sequences in this sample translate to the same CDR3. The rearrangement joins TRBV4-1 to TRBJ1-2; no firm D call. Germline V CDR1 and CDR2: MGHRA, YSYEKL. The CDR3 is made up of 13 amino acids. The ends were cut back, 2 bases at V and 2 bases at J, with 6 bases in the middle. The CDR3 DNA sequence: TGCGCCAGCAGCCAACAAGGGAACTATGGCTACACCTTC. Translating it yields CASSQQGNYGYTF.

This clone was detected a few times. The rearrangement joins TRBV4-1 to TRBJ2-5; D is perhaps TRBD1 (5 bases). This CDR3 comprises 15 residues. Germline V gene lookup returns CDR1 MGHRA and CDR2 YSYEKL. V shed 1 base and J shed 5 bases, with 14 bases lying between them. The CDR3 sequence is CASSQAGAARETQYF. CDR3 coding DNA: TGCGCCAGCAGCCAAGCTGGGGCGGCCCGGGAGACCCAGTACTTC.

The chain has TRBV7-9 and TRBJ2-2; D might be TRBD1 (6 bases). The CDR3 runs to 17 residues. Trimming stripped 0 bases from V and 2 bases from J, with 13 bases between. Germline lookup yields CDR1 SEHNR and CDR2 FQNEAQ (reference sequence). Written as DNA, the CDR3 is TGTGCCAGCAGCTTAGCCATCGGGACAACCAACACCGGGGAGCTGTTTTTT. Translating it yields CASSLAIGTTNTGELFF.